Described below is a single T cell receptor (beta chain) sequence and its context. The repertoire was sequenced with immunoSEQ multiplex PCR; TCRdb's copy has only in-frame clones and lacks some. The table records about 67,000 clones, roughly 80% of them present only once. The data belong to a study of T cell responses to AZD1222 COVID-19 vaccine. CDR1 is LGHNA and CDR2 is YSLEER in the germline V gene. Trimming pared 0 bases from V and 5 bases from J, leaving 10 bases between. The CDR3 consists of 14 residues. Sequencing used peripheral blood, obtained on day 0 of AZD1222 vaccination. This sequence was found in an adult in good health. The rearrangement uses TRBV4-3 and TRBJ1-1, with D perhaps TRBD1 (6 bases). The CDR3 sequence is CASSQDKGGTEAFF. The CDR3 DNA is TGCGCCAGCAGCCAAGATAAGGGGGGGACTGAAGCTTTCTTT.